Listed below are T cell receptor beta chains from one sample, sequenced in a study of chemoradiotherapy in HPV16-positive cancers. TCRdb's table, derived via immunoSEQ multiplex PCR, lists solely in-frame clones and lacks some. This sample carries about 8,400 clones, approximately 91% of them seen once, and the ten largest clones take approximately 3.8%. This specimen consisted of tumor tissue, obtained from a patient who underwent chemoradiotherapy. The receptors were gathered from a human donor with HPV-associated anogenital cancer. CDR3s include the opening cysteine and the closing phenylalanine or tryptophan. The order of the fields is clone size, J gene, V gene, D gene, CDR3 DNA, CDR3 protein. D genes are given only for firm matches. Clone size is shown for a subset of rows, as once, few, many or a class of expanded clone.

clone_size: -; j_call: TRBJ2-7; v_call: TRBV5-1; d_call: -; cdr3_nt: TGCGCCAGCAGCTTGAAAACGGGATGGGGCGAGCAGTACTTC; cdr3_aa: CASSLKTGWGEQYF
clone_size: -; j_call: TRBJ2-3; v_call: TRBV7-2; d_call: -; cdr3_nt: TGTGCCAGCAGCTTAGGAAACGTAGTGGCAGATACGCAGTATTTT; cdr3_aa: CASSLGNVVADTQYF
clone_size: -; j_call: TRBJ2-2; v_call: TRBV5-1; d_call: -; cdr3_nt: TGCGCCAGCAGCTTGGTTGCGGAAGGCGGGGAGCTGTTTTTT; cdr3_aa: CASSLVAEGGELFF
clone_size: -; j_call: TRBJ1-5; v_call: TRBV2; d_call: -; cdr3_nt: TGTGCCAGCAGTGGATGGGGGGGGAATCAGCCCCAGCATTTT; cdr3_aa: CASSGWGGNQPQHF
clone_size: once; j_call: TRBJ1-5; v_call: TRBV2; d_call: -; cdr3_nt: TGTGCCAGCAGGAGGGATAGCAATCAGCCCCAGCATTTT; cdr3_aa: CASRRDSNQPQHF
clone_size: few; j_call: TRBJ2-7; v_call: TRBV5-4; d_call: TRBD2; cdr3_nt: TGTGCCAGCAGCTTGCCAGCGGGAGGGCGCTACGAGCAGTACTTC; cdr3_aa: CASSLPAGGRYEQYF
clone_size: once; j_call: TRBJ2-2; v_call: TRBV6-1; d_call: TRBD1; cdr3_nt: TGTGCCAGCAGTCACCGGGACAGAAACACCGGGGAGCTGTTTTTT; cdr3_aa: CASSHRDRNTGELFF
clone_size: -; j_call: TRBJ1-2; v_call: TRBV7-8; d_call: TRBD1; cdr3_nt: TGTGCCAGCAGCTTAGCGGGACAGGGGGCTTATGGCTACACCTTC; cdr3_aa: CASSLAGQGAYGYTF
clone_size: few; j_call: TRBJ1-1; v_call: TRBV7-9; d_call: -; cdr3_nt: TGTGCCAGCAGCTTAGGTTCCCTTGAAGCTTTCTTT; cdr3_aa: CASSLGSLEAFF
clone_size: -; j_call: TRBJ2-6; v_call: TRBV5-4; d_call: -; cdr3_nt: TGTGCCAGCAGCTTTGGGGGACGATCCTCTGGGGCCAACGTCCTGACTTTC; cdr3_aa: CASSFGGRSSGANVLTF
clone_size: -; j_call: TRBJ2-7; v_call: TRBV5-6; d_call: -; cdr3_nt: TGTGCCAGCAGCTTGCGGGGGTACGAGCAGTACTTC; cdr3_aa: CASSLRGYEQYF
clone_size: -; j_call: TRBJ2-3; v_call: TRBV5-1; d_call: -; cdr3_nt: TGCGCCACCTCCCTTGGGGCCTTTGACGATACGCAGTATTTT; cdr3_aa: CATSLGAFDDTQYF
clone_size: once; j_call: TRBJ1-4; v_call: TRBV10-3; d_call: TRBD1; cdr3_nt: TGTGCCATCAGTGAGGGCCGGGACAGGGTCGTCGAAAAACTGTTTTTT; cdr3_aa: CAISEGRDRVVEKLFF
clone_size: -; j_call: TRBJ2-1; v_call: TRBV5-8; d_call: -; cdr3_nt: TGTGCCAGCAGCTTGCCCGGGCGGTCCTACAATGAGCAGTTCTTC; cdr3_aa: CASSLPGRSYNEQFF
clone_size: -; j_call: TRBJ2-7; v_call: TRBV2; d_call: TRBD1; cdr3_nt: TGTGCCAGCACCAACCTCCGGGACAGGGGCGCCGAGCAGTACTTC; cdr3_aa: CASTNLRDRGAEQYF
clone_size: -; j_call: TRBJ1-1; v_call: TRBV29-1; d_call: -; cdr3_nt: TGCAGCGTTGAAAAATCCGGGGGGTTCACTGAAGCTTTCTTT; cdr3_aa: CSVEKSGGFTEAFF
clone_size: -; j_call: TRBJ1-1; v_call: TRBV6-1; d_call: -; cdr3_nt: TGTGCCAGCAGAGTCAGCAGGGACGAGAACACTGAAGCTTTCTTT; cdr3_aa: CASRVSRDENTEAFF
clone_size: -; j_call: TRBJ1-2; v_call: TRBV9; d_call: -; cdr3_nt: TGTGCCAGCAGCGTAGGGATCTCTGGAAGGCTCTATGGCTACACCTTC; cdr3_aa: CASSVGISGRLYGYTF
clone_size: few; j_call: TRBJ1-1; v_call: TRBV6-6; d_call: TRBD1; cdr3_nt: TGTGCCAGCAATACAGGGGTAGGCACTGAAGCTTTCTTT; cdr3_aa: CASNTGVGTEAFF
clone_size: -; j_call: TRBJ1-1; v_call: TRBV27; d_call: -; cdr3_nt: TGTGCCAGCAGTGAACGAGGGAGTACTGAAGCTTTCTTT; cdr3_aa: CASSERGSTEAFF
clone_size: -; j_call: TRBJ2-1; v_call: TRBV4-2; d_call: -; cdr3_nt: TGTGCCAGCAGCCTCTCATCGGGGGGCTTAAGGGAGCAGTTCTTC; cdr3_aa: CASSLSSGGLREQFF
clone_size: -; j_call: TRBJ2-3; v_call: TRBV4-2; d_call: -; cdr3_nt: TGTGCCAGCAGCCAGCGAGGGGATACGCAGTATTTT; cdr3_aa: CASSQRGDTQYF
clone_size: -; j_call: TRBJ2-5; v_call: TRBV15; d_call: TRBD1; cdr3_nt: TGTGCCACCAGCCGGACAGTGACAGGGGAAGAGACCCAGTACTTC; cdr3_aa: CATSRTVTGEETQYF
clone_size: -; j_call: TRBJ1-2; v_call: TRBV5-6; d_call: -; cdr3_nt: TGTGCCAGCAGCCGTGACACGACAGAGTATCACGGCTACACCTTC; cdr3_aa: CASSRDTTEYHGYTF
clone_size: -; j_call: TRBJ1-2; v_call: TRBV7-8; d_call: -; cdr3_nt: TGTGCCAGCAGCCCCGGGTCTTACTATGGCTACACCTTC; cdr3_aa: CASSPGSYYGYTF
clone_size: few; j_call: TRBJ1-2; v_call: TRBV19; d_call: -; cdr3_nt: TGTGCCAGTAGTATAACTGGGGGGACTGGCTACACCTTC; cdr3_aa: CASSITGGTGYTF
clone_size: -; j_call: TRBJ1-1; v_call: TRBV14; d_call: -; cdr3_nt: TGTGCCAGCAGCCCCTACGGAGGGGGAGCGGCTTTCTTT; cdr3_aa: CASSPYGGGAAFF
clone_size: -; j_call: TRBJ1-1; v_call: TRBV28; d_call: -; cdr3_nt: TGTGCCAGCAATCTGAGGGGGGCTGGGAACACTGAAGCTTTCTTT; cdr3_aa: CASNLRGAGNTEAFF
clone_size: -; j_call: TRBJ1-1; v_call: TRBV6-1; d_call: TRBD1; cdr3_nt: TGTGCCAGCAGACTGACAGGGATGGGTCACACTGAAGCTTTCTTT; cdr3_aa: CASRLTGMGHTEAFF
clone_size: -; j_call: TRBJ2-5; v_call: TRBV9; d_call: TRBD2; cdr3_nt: TGTGCCAGCAGCGATGATACTAGCGGGATATCAGAGACCCAGTACTTC; cdr3_aa: CASSDDTSGISETQYF
clone_size: -; j_call: TRBJ1-6; v_call: TRBV27; d_call: TRBD1; cdr3_nt: TGTGCCAGCAGGACAGGGGGCTCCTATAATTCACCCCTCCACTTT; cdr3_aa: CASRTGGSYNSPLHF
clone_size: -; j_call: TRBJ1-2; v_call: TRBV5-1; d_call: -; cdr3_nt: TGCGCCAGCAGCTTGGAGGGCATAGGGTCGGATGGCTACACCTTC; cdr3_aa: CASSLEGIGSDGYTF
clone_size: -; j_call: TRBJ2-3; v_call: TRBV11-3; d_call: TRBD2; cdr3_nt: TGTGCCAGCAGCTTAGACGGGGGGGCAGATACGCAGTATTTT; cdr3_aa: CASSLDGGADTQYF
clone_size: -; j_call: TRBJ1-6; v_call: TRBV11-2; d_call: -; cdr3_nt: TGTGCCAGCAGCTTAGACGGAACAGGGCTATCACCCCTCCACTTT; cdr3_aa: CASSLDGTGLSPLHF
clone_size: once; j_call: TRBJ1-3; v_call: TRBV15; d_call: -; cdr3_nt: TGTGCCACCAGCAGAGGGGACCGCCCCCGTTATTTT; cdr3_aa: CATSRGDRPRYF
clone_size: -; j_call: TRBJ1-4; v_call: TRBV5-1; d_call: -; cdr3_nt: TGCGCCAGCAGCCACCAGGGAGAGGCTGAAAAACTGTTTTTT; cdr3_aa: CASSHQGEAEKLFF